Following are 2 T cell receptor beta chains from one sample sequenced in a study of T cells expressing NK-cell markers. TCRdb reanalyzed the 5' RACE reads and collapses them to one entry per CDR3 protein, without DNA. In all, the sample yields roughly 300,000 distinct CDR3 sequences. Sequenced input: blood T cells: a sorted CD56 or NKG2C T cell subset, CD4+ or CD8+ T cells, or bulk PBMC T cells (not recorded which). These TCRs come from a woman aged 18-69 years in good health.

The V call is TRBV6-2 or TRBV6-3, the J call TRBJ2-5; TCRdb returns TRBD2, unconfirmable since there is no DNA. CDR1 and CDR2 (germline): MNHEY, SVGEGT. This CDR3 has 14 residues. The CDR3 reads CASKGLAVQETQYF.

The genes are TRBV19 and TRBJ2-5. The CDR3 is 16 residues long. Germline CDR1 reads LNHDA; CDR2 reads SQIVND (reference sequence). This CDR3 reads CASSIEGTRNQETQYF.